This T cell receptor (beta chain) stems from a study of blood T cell repertoires in COVID-19. The CDR3 spans 13 residues. The V gene end was trimmed by 8 bases and the J gene end by 6 bases; junction bases not matched to a gene: 7. Per the authors' pipeline: The assay estimated nucleated cells by amplifying reference gene primers. Profiling relied on immunoSEQ multiplex PCR, and the TCRdb table lists in-frame clones only, not all of them. V and J calls plus clone size are reproduced from that table; the DNA served to infer D and trimming. Among roughly 250,000 clones, over 80% were seen once, and the ten largest hold around 2%.

The chain couples TRBV12-3 or TRBV12-4 to TRBJ2-1, with TRBD2 matching over 7 bases. This receptor was taken from a woman in her late teens or twenties who had recovered from COVID-19. Sample: PBMCs or T cells enriched from blood (not recorded which). The CDR3 DNA reads TGTGCCAGCCTCCAGCGGGGAAGCAATGAGCAGTTCTTC. Protein sequence: CASLQRGSNEQFF.